These 29 T cell receptor beta chains share one sample of origin, sequenced in a study of neurological immune-mediated disorders. TCRdb passed the 5' RACE reads through MiXCR, listing each CDR3 protein once. The sample includes 4,000 or so distinct CDR3 sequences, approximately 32% of them seen just once. Material: CD8+ T cells from blood. The receptors shown here come from a man aged 45-65 years with HTLV-1-associated myelopathy (HAM/TSP).

This clonotype has a count of ten or more. V is TRBV27 and J is TRBJ2-2; D gene uncertain. Between the trimmed V and J ends, which lost 5 bases and 6 bases, there was a span of 13 bases. This CDR3 is 14 amino acids long. Germline V CDR1 and CDR2: MNHEY, SMNVEV (reference sequence). The CDR3 sequence is CASSPGSGPGELFF. The CDR3 DNA follows: TGTGCCAGCAGTCCAGGATCAGGCCCCGGGGAGCTGTTTTTT.

This clonotype is classed as medium-sized. The chain recombines TRBV20-1 with TRBJ2-3; 10 bases line up with TRBD2. With 1 base clipped from V and 6 bases from J, the junction kept 7 bases outside the gene matches. CDR3 length equals 15 residues. Per germline, CDR1 DFQATT and CDR2 SNEGSKA (reference sequence). The CDR3 here is CSARGPGLARDTQYF. In nucleotides, the CDR3 is TGCAGTGCTAGAGGGCCGGGACTAGCGCGTGATACGCAGTATTTT.

The genes are TRBV27 and TRBJ2-1; TRBD1 matches at 7 bases. The CDR3 sequence is 14 residues long. V was pared by 6 bases and J by 7 bases, with 9 bases of the junction left unmatched. In germline, CDR1 is MNHEY, CDR2 SMNVEV (reference sequence). CDR3 coding DNA: TGTGCCAGCAGAATAGGGGGCGGTGGGAATGAGCAGTTCTTC. This gives the protein CASRIGGGGNEQFF.

V gene TRBV7-9 combines with J gene TRBJ1-3; tentative D call: TRBD1 (6 bases). Between the trimmed V and J ends, which lost 5 bases and 7 bases, there was a span of 12 bases. CDR1 SEHNR and CDR2 FQNEAQ come from the germline V gene (reference sequence). The CDR3 is 13 residues long. This chain's CDR3 is CASSPPQGNTIYF. For the CDR3, the DNA is TGTGCCAGCAGCCCCCCACAGGGCAACACCATATATTTT.

By sample share, this clonotype is medium-sized. The gene calls are TRBV29-1 and TRBJ2-7, with D perhaps assigned TRBD1 or TRBD2 (5 bases each). CDR1 and CDR2 from the germline V gene are SQVTM and ANQGSEA. This CDR3 region has 13 residues. Trimming cost V 4 bases and J 7 bases, with 17 bases left between them. The CDR3 region has the DNA TGCAGCGTTGCTTCCGGGACCCATCGAGAGCAGTACTTC. It codes for CSVASGTHREQYF.

The rearrangement uses TRBV3-1 and TRBJ2-5; 8 bases map to TRBD1. Germline trimming cut 5 bases from V and 5 bases from J; bases unmatched to any gene: 13. CDR1 LGHDT and CDR2 YNNKEL come from the germline V gene (reference sequence). The CDR3 runs 16 residues. The DNA for the CDR3 is TGTGCCAGCAGCTCCGGGACACCCCGGGACAGGGAGACCCAGTACTTC. This codes for CASSSGTPRDRETQYF.

This clonotype came up many times. The CDR3 sequence: CASSSAGELAYEQYF. CDR3 nucleotide sequence: TGCGCCAGCAGCTCAGCGGGGGAGTTGGCCTACGAGCAGTACTTC. The V call is TRBV5-1, the J call TRBJ2-7; TRBD2 agrees at 8 bases. The germline gives CDR1 SGHRS, CDR2 YFSETQ. The CDR3 runs 15 residues. V lost 3 bases and J lost 2; bases outside the gene matches: 7. Combining the CDR3 with reference TRBV5-1 and TRBJ2-7 gives the whole variable domain KAGVTQTPRYLIKTRGQQVTLSCSPISGHRSVSWYQQTPGQGLQFLFEYFSETQRNKGNFPGRFSGRQFSNSRSEMNVSTLELGDSALYLCASSSAGELAYEQYFGPGTRLTVT.

This clonotype was seen many times. The CDR3 DNA follows: TGTGCCAGCAGCTTCGCAACCCTCGGGACCGAGCAGTACTTC. Protein sequence: CASSFATLGTEQYF. The genes are TRBV12-3 or TRBV12-4 and TRBJ2-7; the D gene could be TRBD1 or TRBD2 (5 bases each). CDR3 size: 14 residues. With 6 bases removed from V and 6 bases from J, the gap between germline ends came to 18 bases.

The rearrangement uses TRBV4-1 and TRBJ2-1, with 12 bases that match TRBD2. The CDR3 contains 14 residues. CDR1 is MGHRA, CDR2 YSYEKL, per germline. Losses at the gene ends were 6 bases for V and 7 bases for J; bases not matched to a gene: 4. DNA for the CDR3: TGCGCCAGCAGTCTAGCGGGGGGGCGGAATGAGCAGTTCTTC. Its translation: CASSLAGGRNEQFF.

This clonotype came up many times. This chain connects TRBV20-1 to TRBJ2-1; 8 bases fit TRBD2. Germline CDR1 and CDR2: DFQATT and SNEGSKA (reference sequence). The CDR3 loop spans 16 amino acids. V shed 2 bases, J shed 4 bases, and the junction held 10 bases outside the gene matches. The CDR3 reads CSARTSRASGYNEQFF. For the CDR3, the DNA is TGCAGTGCTAGAACCTCTCGGGCTAGCGGGTACAATGAGCAGTTCTTC.

This clonotype is labeled as medium-sized. This chain connects TRBV27 to TRBJ2-2; D is uncertain. V was cut by 7 bases and J by 5 bases, with 8 bases left in between. This CDR3 has 12 amino acids. CDR1 is MNHEY, CDR2 SMNVEV, per germline (reference sequence). CDR3 nucleotide sequence: TGTGCCAGCAATGGCCGAACCGGGGAGCTGTTTTTT. Translating it yields CASNGRTGELFF.

This clonotype came up many times. The chain links TRBV6-1 to TRBJ2-5, with TRBD1 as a possible D gene (5 bases). Per the germline V gene, CDR1 is MNHNS and CDR2 is SASEGT. The V end lost 2 bases, the J end lost 7 bases, and 23 bases lay between the germline ends. CDR3 length: 17 residues. The CDR3 protein is CASSEPRTPATQGTQYF. CDR3 nucleotide sequence: TGTGCCAGCAGTGAACCCCGGACACCCGCCACCCAGGGGACCCAGTACTTC.

By sample share, this clonotype is medium-sized (0.01 to 0.1%). The V and J genes are TRBV6-6 and TRBJ2-1; D call uncertain. The CDR3 totals 11 residues. V was pared by 2 bases and J by 5 bases, with 1 base between. Germline V CDR1 and CDR2: MNHNY, SVGAGI (reference sequence). CDR3 amino acids: CASSYNNEQFF. CDR3 nucleotides: TGTGCCAGCAGTTACAACAATGAGCAGTTCTTC.

This clonotype was seen ten or more times. The gene calls are TRBV28 and TRBJ2-7, with 11 nucleotides matching TRBD2. Germline CDR1 and CDR2: MDHEN and SYDVKM. Unmatched junction bases numbered 7, after V lost 6 bases and J lost 6 bases. The CDR3 runs 14 residues. The CDR3 region is CASSYSGRAFEQYF. Here the CDR3 DNA reads TGTGCCAGCAGCTATAGCGGGAGGGCCTTCGAGCAGTACTTC.

This rearrangement joins TRBV7-9 to TRBJ2-7; possibly TRBD1 for D (7 bases). Germline V gene lookup returns CDR1 SEHNR and CDR2 FQNEAQ (reference sequence). The CDR3 covers 12 residues. V was shortened by 4 bases and J by 7 bases, with 11 bases between the two germline ends. CDR3 sequence (DNA): TGTGCCAGCAGCTCGCAGGGGGGTGAGCAGTACTTC. Its translation: CASSSQGGEQYF.

This chain uses TRBV18 with TRBJ2-5; possible D gene TRBD2, 5 bases. V was pared by 3 bases and J by 5 bases, with 13 bases between. Germline CDR1 reads KGHSH; CDR2 reads LQKENI. CDR3 length: 14 amino acids. The CDR3 coding sequence is TGTGCCAGCTCACCCGACCGGGAAGGGGAGACCCAGTACTTC. Protein: CASSPDREGETQYF.

By sample fraction, this clonotype is medium-sized. The chain recombines TRBV7-2 with TRBJ2-1, with D tentatively TRBD2 (6 bases). The CDR3 is 15 residues long. The germline gives CDR1 SGHTA, CDR2 FQGNSA. Trimming took off 11 bases at V and 6 bases at J, with 23 bases between the two ends. The CDR3 region is CAHRGRRRLINEQFF. CDR3 sequence (DNA): TGTGCCCACCGAGGGAGGCGTCGGCTCATCAATGAGCAGTTCTTC.

By share of the sample, this clonotype is medium-sized. The rearrangement links TRBV7-9 to TRBJ2-7; 9 bases align to TRBD1. Looked up from germline, CDR1 is SEHNR and CDR2 is FQNEAQ (reference sequence). The CDR3 covers 13 residues. The trim removed 6 bases at V and 5 bases at J, leaving 5 bases unmatched. As DNA, the CDR3 is TGTGCCAGCAGGCCCGACAGGGGGAACGAGCAGTACTTC. Translating it yields CASRPDRGNEQYF.

The V call is TRBV7-8, the J call TRBJ1-6; D is unclear. V lost 1 base to trimming and J lost 7 bases, with 5 bases between them. The CDR3 length is 13 residues. CDR1 and CDR2 (germline): SGHVS, FQNEAQ. As DNA, the CDR3 is TGTGCCAGCAGCTTAGAGGGAAATTCACCCCTCCACTTT. Its translation: CASSLEGNSPLHF.

This clonotype has a handful of counts. V and J are TRBV4-3 and TRBJ2-1, with 8 positions matching TRBD2. Germline assignment: CDR1 LGHNA and CDR2 YSLEER. The CDR3 length is 14 residues. The V and J ends lost 0 bases and 9 bases, in that order; junction bases with no gene match: 4. CDR3 in amino acids: CASSQDHRGGEQFF. The CDR3 bases are TGCGCCAGCAGCCAAGATCATCGGGGGGGTGAGCAGTTCTTC.

This clonotype was seen at least ten times. The chain has TRBV6-1 and TRBJ1-3; D is undetermined. V was shortened by 3 bases and J by 0 bases, with 6 bases between the two germline ends. The CDR3 is 14 residues long. Germline assignment: CDR1 MNHNS and CDR2 SASEGT. The CDR3 spells CASSDGNSGNTIYF. CDR3 bases: TGTGCCAGCAGTGATGGAAACTCTGGAAACACCATATATTTT.

The rearrangement links TRBV7-6 to TRBJ2-1; 13 nucleotides line up with TRBD2. The length of the CDR3 is 13 residues. The junction had 2 bases not matched to a gene; V was cut back by 5 bases and J by 10 bases. Germline V lookup: CDR1 SGHVS, CDR2 FNYEAQ. CDR3 DNA: TGTGCCAGCAGCGAGACTAGCGGGGGGGAGCAGTTCTTC. Protein: CASSETSGGEQFF.

The rearrangement joins TRBV20-1 to TRBJ2-1; tentatively, D is TRBD2 (5 bases). V lost 2 bases, J lost 4 bases, and 15 bases lay in between. CDR3 size: 15 residues. Germline V gives CDR1 DFQATT, CDR2 SNEGSKA (reference sequence). The CDR3 protein is CSARLEAVPYNEQFF. DNA of the CDR3: TGCAGTGCTAGATTGGAGGCAGTCCCGTACAATGAGCAGTTCTTC.

This clonotype was found many times. V and J are TRBV18 and TRBJ2-3, with 7 bases aligning to TRBD1. The CDR3 is 15 amino acids. Germline V gene data show CDR1 as KGHSH and CDR2 as LQKENI. The junction had 4 bases not matched to a gene; V was cut back by 3 bases and J by 1 base. CDR3 coding DNA: TGTGCCAGCTCACCTGACAGGGCGGGCACAGATACGCAGTATTTT. Its translation is CASSPDRAGTDTQYF. The complete variable domain, with remaining parts taken from reference TRBV18 and TRBJ2-3, reads NAGVMQNPRHLVRRRGQEARLRCSPMKGHSHVYWYRQLPEEGLKFMVYLQKENIIDESGMPKERFSAEFPKEGPSILRIQQVVRGDSAAYFCASSPDRAGTDTQYFGPGTRLTVL.

This clonotype was counted at least ten times. The chain couples TRBV29-1 to TRBJ2-7, with D perhaps TRBD2 (6 bases). From germline, CDR1 is SQVTM and CDR2 ANQGSEA. The CDR3 loop spans 11 amino acids. Deletions cut 3 bases from V and 3 bases from J, with 6 bases between. The DNA of the CDR3 is TGCAGCGTTGAGGAGGGCTACGAGCAGTACTTC. Its translation: CSVEEGYEQYF.

The CDR3 protein is CASSLGTADNEQFF. The CDR3 DNA is TGTGCCAGCAGCCTCGGGACTGCCGACAATGAGCAGTTCTTC. The chain carries TRBV3-1 and TRBJ2-1, with D tentatively TRBD2 (6 bases). The CDR3 runs 14 residues. Looked up from germline, CDR1 is LGHDT and CDR2 is YNNKEL (reference sequence). V gave up 4 bases and J gave up 5 bases, with 12 bases separating them.

This clonotype occurred many times. CDR3 DNA: TGTGCCAGCAGCTTAATGGACAGGAACTATGGCTACACCTTC. This encodes CASSLMDRNYGYTF. The rearrangement uses TRBV5-6 and TRBJ1-2, with 7 bases aligning to TRBD1. J gave up 2 bases and V 2 bases, and 3 bases lay outside the gene matches. Germline CDR1 reads SGHDT; CDR2 reads YYEEEE. The CDR3 totals 14 residues.

This clonotype was counted many times. The genes are TRBV14 and TRBJ2-1, with a possible D match to TRBD2 (6 bases). The CDR3 length is 18 residues. The V gene lost 5 bases and the J gene lost 0 bases, with 20 bases spanning the gap. Per germline, CDR1 SGHDN and CDR2 FVKESK. The CDR3 here is CASSGEGLYQSSYNEQFF. CDR3 nucleotide sequence: TGTGCCAGCAGCGGAGAGGGACTTTACCAGAGCTCCTACAATGAGCAGTTCTTC.

There are many counts of this clonotype. The rearrangement joins TRBV7-8 to TRBJ2-2; D might be TRBD1 or TRBD2, each matching 5 bases. Looked up from germline, CDR1 is SGHVS and CDR2 is FQNEAQ. This CDR3 region has 14 residues. V was pared by 5 bases and J by 4 bases, with 11 bases between. The CDR3 coding sequence is TGTGCCAGCAGCCCGGGACGGTTCACCGGGGAGCTGTTTTTT. This gives the protein CASSPGRFTGELFF.